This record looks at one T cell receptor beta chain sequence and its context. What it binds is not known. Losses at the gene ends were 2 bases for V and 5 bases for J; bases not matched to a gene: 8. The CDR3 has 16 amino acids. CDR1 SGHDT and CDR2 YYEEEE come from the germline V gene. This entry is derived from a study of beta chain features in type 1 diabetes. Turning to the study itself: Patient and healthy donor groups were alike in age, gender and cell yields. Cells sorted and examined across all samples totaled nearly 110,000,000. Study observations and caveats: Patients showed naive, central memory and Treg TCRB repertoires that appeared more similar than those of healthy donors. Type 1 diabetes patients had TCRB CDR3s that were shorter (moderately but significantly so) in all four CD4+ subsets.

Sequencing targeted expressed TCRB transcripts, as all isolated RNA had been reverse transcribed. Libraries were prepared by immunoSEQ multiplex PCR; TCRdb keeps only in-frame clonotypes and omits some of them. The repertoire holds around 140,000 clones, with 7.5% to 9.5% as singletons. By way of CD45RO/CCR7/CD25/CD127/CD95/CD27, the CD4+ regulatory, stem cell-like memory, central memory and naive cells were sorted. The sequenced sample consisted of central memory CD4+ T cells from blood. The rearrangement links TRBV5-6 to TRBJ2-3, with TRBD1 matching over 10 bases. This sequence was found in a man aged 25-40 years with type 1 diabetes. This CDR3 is CASSFYRQGAGDTQYF. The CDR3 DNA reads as TGTGCCAGCAGCTTCTACAGACAGGGGGCAGGAGATACGCAGTATTTT.